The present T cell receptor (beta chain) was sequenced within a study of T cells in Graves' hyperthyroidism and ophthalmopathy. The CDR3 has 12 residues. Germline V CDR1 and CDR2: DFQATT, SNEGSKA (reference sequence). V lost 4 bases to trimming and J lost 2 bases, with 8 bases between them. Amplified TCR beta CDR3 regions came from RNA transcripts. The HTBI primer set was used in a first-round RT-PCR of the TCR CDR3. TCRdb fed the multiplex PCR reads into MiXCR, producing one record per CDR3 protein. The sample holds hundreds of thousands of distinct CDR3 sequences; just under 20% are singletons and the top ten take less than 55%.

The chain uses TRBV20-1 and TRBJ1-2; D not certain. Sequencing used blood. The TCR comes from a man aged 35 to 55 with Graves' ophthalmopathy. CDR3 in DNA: TGCAGTGCTATGAGCGTAAACTATGGCTACACCTTC. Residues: CSAMSVNYGYTF.